The T cell receptor (beta chain) described here comes from a study of CD8+ T cells in alopecia areata. RNA extraction was followed by reverse transcription into cDNA, which acted as the sequencing template. The data were produced by immunoSEQ multiplex PCR, yet TCRdb's version contains in-frame clones alone and is incomplete. The profile shows under 95,000 clones, approximately 70% of them singletons. Trimming pared 0 bases from V and 5 bases from J, leaving 17 bases between. Germline CDR1 ENHRY, CDR2 SYGVKD. The CDR3 has 17 residues. Study-level results: Tofacitinib significantly lowered scalp clonality and expanded CD8+ clones among the top 100.

Stated treatment: oral pan-JAK inhibitor, 5-10 mg twice daily. In alopecia areata patients, both lesional scalp punch biopsies and peripheral blood were collected. As regards this clone: Its target is unknown.

The sequences come from CD8+ T cells sorted from blood, collected at approximately week 44, from a patient treated with tofacitinib. The V gene is TRBV10-3, the J gene TRBJ2-1, with D unresolved. This TCR derives from a human donor with alopecia areata. This chain's CDR3 is CAISESGQADPDNEQFF. As DNA, the CDR3 is TGTGCCATCAGTGAGTCGGGTCAGGCGGACCCGGACAATGAGCAGTTCTTC.